This T cell receptor (beta chain) was profiled in a study of cytotoxic CD8 clonotypes in ibrutinib-treated CLL. For the study at large: Of the patients, some eleven were relapsed/refractory, around 16 treatment-naive and roughly 17 IGHV unmutated.

Data came from immunoSEQ multiplex PCR; TCRdb stores just in-frame clones and leaves some out. The sample includes 100,000 or so clones, 55% to 75% seen only once; the top ten take about 40%. Germline V gene sequence: CDR1 SNHLY, CDR2 FYNNEI. With 5 bases clipped from V and 0 bases from J, the junction kept 7 bases outside the gene matches. There are 15 residues in the CDR3. The study, taken as a whole, reports: For progressing versus sustained-remission patients, sampling times were not the same. Exceeding age-matched healthy donors, baseline clonality also tracked the counts of circulating CD8+ T cells.

A note on this clone: What it binds is not known.

The sequence was obtained from a human donor with chronic lymphocytic leukemia. This chain connects TRBV2 to TRBJ2-7; the match to TRBD1 covers 7 bases. Sequencing was performed on PBMCs, taken after 24 months of ibrutinib treatment. The DNA of the CDR3 is TGTGCCAGCAGTACCTCACAGGGGAGCTCCTACGAGCAGTACTTC. Translated, it gives CASSTSQGSSYEQYF. Variable domain in full (rest from reference TRBV2 and TRBJ2-7): EPEVTQTPSHQVTQMGQEVILRCVPISNHLYFYWYRQILGQKVEFLVSFYNNEISEKSEIFDDQFSVERPDGSNFTLKIRSTKLEDSAMYFCASSTSQGSSYEQYFGPGTRLTVT.